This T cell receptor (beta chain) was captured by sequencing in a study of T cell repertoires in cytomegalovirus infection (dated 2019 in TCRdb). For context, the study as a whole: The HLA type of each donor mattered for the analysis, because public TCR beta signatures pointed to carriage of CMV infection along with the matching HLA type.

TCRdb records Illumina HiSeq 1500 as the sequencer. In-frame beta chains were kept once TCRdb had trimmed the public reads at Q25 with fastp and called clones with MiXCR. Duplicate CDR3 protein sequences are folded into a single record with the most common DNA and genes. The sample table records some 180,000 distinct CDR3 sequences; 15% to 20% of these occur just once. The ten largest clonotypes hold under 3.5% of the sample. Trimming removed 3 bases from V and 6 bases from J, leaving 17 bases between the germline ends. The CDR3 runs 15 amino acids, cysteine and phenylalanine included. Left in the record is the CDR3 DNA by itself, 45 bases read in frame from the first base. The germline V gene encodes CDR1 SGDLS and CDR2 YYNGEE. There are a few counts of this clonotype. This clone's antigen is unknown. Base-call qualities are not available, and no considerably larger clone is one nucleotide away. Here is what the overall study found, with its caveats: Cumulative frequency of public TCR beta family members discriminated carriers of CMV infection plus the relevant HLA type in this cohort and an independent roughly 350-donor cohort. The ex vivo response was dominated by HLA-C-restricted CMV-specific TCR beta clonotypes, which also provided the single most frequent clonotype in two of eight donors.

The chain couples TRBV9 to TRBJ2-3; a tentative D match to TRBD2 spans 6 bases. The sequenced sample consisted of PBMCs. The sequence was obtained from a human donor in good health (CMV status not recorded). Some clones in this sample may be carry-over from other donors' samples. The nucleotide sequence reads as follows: TGTGCCAGCAGCGGGGGAGGATCGTCGTTGGATACGCAGTATTTT. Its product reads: CASSGGGSSLDTQYF.